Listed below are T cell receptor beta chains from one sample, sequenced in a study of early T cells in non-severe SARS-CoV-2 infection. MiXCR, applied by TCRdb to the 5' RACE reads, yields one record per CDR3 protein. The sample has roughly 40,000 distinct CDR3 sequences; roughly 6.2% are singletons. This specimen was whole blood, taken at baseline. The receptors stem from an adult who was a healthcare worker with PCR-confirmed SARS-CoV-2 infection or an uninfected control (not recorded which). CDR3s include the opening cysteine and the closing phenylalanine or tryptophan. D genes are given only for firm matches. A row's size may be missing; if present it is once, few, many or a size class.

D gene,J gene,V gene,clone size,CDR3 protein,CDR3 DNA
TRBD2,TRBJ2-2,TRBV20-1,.,CSAKRLAENTGELFF,TGCAGTGCTAAGAGACTAGCGGAGAACACCGGGGAGCTGTTTTTT
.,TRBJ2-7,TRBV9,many,CASSVAPQVSLEQYF,TGTGCCAGCAGCGTAGCTCCCCAGGTTTCTCTCGAGCAGTACTTC
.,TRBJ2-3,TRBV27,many,CASSIQDGLSTDTQYF,TGTGCCAGCAGCATCCAGGACGGCTTGAGCACAGATACGCAGTATTTT
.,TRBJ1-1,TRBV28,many,CASSLNWAEAFF,TGTGCCAGCAGTTTAAACTGGGCTGAAGCTTTCTTT
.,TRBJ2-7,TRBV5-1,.,CASSWTNSYEQYF,TGCGCCAGCAGCTGGACTAACTCCTACGAGCAGTACTTC
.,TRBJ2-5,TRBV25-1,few,CASSEYGEPRETQYF,TGTGCCAGCAGTGAATATGGCGAACCCCGAGAGACCCAGTACTTC
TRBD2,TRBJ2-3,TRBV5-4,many,CASRTSGGPTDTQYF,TGTGCCAGCAGAACTAGCGGGGGGCCCACAGATACGCAGTATTTT
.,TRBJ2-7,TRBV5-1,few,CASSPERGNHEQYF,TGCGCCAGCAGTCCTGAAAGGGGGAACCACGAGCAGTACTTC
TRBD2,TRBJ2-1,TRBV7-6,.,CASSLAAGTSGPYNEQFF,TGTGCCAGCAGCTTAGCAGCGGGAACTAGCGGGCCTTACAATGAGCAGTTCTTC
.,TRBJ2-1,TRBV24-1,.,CATSVPAAGRQFF,.
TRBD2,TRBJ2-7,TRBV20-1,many,CSARNNGGSYSEQYF,TGCAGTGCTAGAAACAACGGGGGGTCCTATTCCGAGCAGTACTTC
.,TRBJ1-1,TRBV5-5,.,CASSLVGLGVTEAFF,TGTGCCAGCAGCTTGGTAGGGTTGGGGGTAACTGAAGCTTTCTTT
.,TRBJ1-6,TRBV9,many,CASSVGRQGNSPLHF,TGTGCCAGCAGCGTAGGTCGTCAGGGTAATTCACCCCTCCACTTT
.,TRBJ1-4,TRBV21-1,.,CASHPTGVYEKLFF,TGTGCCAGCCATCCGACAGGGGTTTATGAAAAACTGTTTTTT
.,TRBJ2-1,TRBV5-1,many,CASSRRQGQYNEQFF,TGCGCCAGCAGCCGCCGGCAAGGACAGTACAATGAGCAGTTCTTC
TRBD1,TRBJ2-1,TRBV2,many,CASTQTPGGQGPYNEQFF,TGTGCCAGCACCCAAACCCCGGGGGGACAGGGCCCCTACAATGAGCAGTTCTTC
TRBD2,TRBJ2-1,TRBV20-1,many,CSASNLAGYNEQFF,TGCAGTGCTAGTAACCTAGCGGGGTACAATGAGCAGTTCTTC
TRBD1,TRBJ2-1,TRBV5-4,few,CASSSSGTGLNEQFF,TGTGCCAGCAGCAGTTCCGGGACAGGGTTAAATGAGCAGTTCTTC
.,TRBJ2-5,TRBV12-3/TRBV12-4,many,CASSRQETQYF,TGTGCCAGCAGCCGGCAAGAGACCCAGTACTTC
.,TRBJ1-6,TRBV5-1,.,CASSPSPWSYNSPLHF,TGCGCCAGCAGCCCCTCGCCCTGGAGCTATAATTCACCCCTCCACTTT
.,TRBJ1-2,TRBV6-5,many,CASSSGVSNYGYTF,TGTGCCAGCAGTTCAGGCGTCTCTAACTATGGCTACACCTTC
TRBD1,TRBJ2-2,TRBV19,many,CASSLGGGTGELFF,TGTGCCAGTAGTTTAGGGGGCGGAACCGGGGAGCTGTTTTTT
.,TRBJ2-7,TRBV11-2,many,CASSFLAGFEQYF,TGTGCCAGCAGCTTTCTGGCAGGGTTCGAGCAGTACTTC
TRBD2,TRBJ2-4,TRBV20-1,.,CSARIRTSGGNIQYF,TGCAGTGCTCGCATCCGTACTAGCGGGGGGAACATTCAGTACTTC
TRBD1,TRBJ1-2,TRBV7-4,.,CASSSGTGGSNYGYTF,TGTGCCAGCAGTTCCGGGACAGGGGGCTCTAACTATGGCTACACCTTC
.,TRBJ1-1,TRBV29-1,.,CSAHRANTEAFF,TGCAGCGCTCACAGGGCTAACACTGAAGCTTTCTTT
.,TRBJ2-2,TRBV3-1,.,CASSQQYTGELFF,TGTGCCAGCAGCCAACAGTACACCGGGGAGCTGTTTTTT
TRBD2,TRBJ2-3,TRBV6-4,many,CASSTGTTDGPDTQYF,TGTGCCAGCAGTACCGGGACTACCGATGGACCGGATACGCAGTATTTT
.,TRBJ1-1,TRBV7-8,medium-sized,CASSLEGNTEAFF,TGTGCCAGCAGCTTAGAGGGGAACACTGAAGCTTTCTTT
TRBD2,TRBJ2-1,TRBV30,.,CAWNAGGYNEQFF,TGTGCCTGGAATGCGGGGGGCTACAATGAGCAGTTCTTC
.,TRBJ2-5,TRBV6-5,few,CASRSGTSQETQYF,TGTGCCAGCAGATCCGGGACTTCGCAAGAGACCCAGTACTTC
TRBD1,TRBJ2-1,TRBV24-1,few,CATSEQGQGARNEQFF,TGTGCCACCAGTGAACAGGGACAGGGGGCGAGAAATGAGCAGTTCTTC
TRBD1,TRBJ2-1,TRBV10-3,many,CAISEAEGRGRRLEQFF,TGTGCCATCAGTGAAGCTGAGGGCAGGGGGCGACGTCTTGAGCAGTTCTTC
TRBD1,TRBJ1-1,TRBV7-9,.,CASSGRQGVNTEAFF,TGTGCCAGCAGCGGGAGACAGGGGGTGAACACTGAAGCTTTCTTT
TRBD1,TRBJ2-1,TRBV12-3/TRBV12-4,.,CASRFRDRVGNEQFF,TGTGCCAGCAGGTTCCGGGACAGGGTTGGCAATGAGCAGTTCTTC
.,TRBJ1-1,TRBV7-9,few,CASAFTGGETEAFF,TGTGCCAGCGCGTTTACAGGAGGTGAAACTGAAGCTTTCTTT
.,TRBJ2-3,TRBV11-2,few,CASSNTDTQYF,TGTGCCAGCAGCAACACAGATACGCAGTATTTT
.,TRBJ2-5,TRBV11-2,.,CASSLPAGETQYF,TGTGCCAGCAGCTTACCAGCGGGCGAGACCCAGTACTTC
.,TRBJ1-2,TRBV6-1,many,CASQQQYGYTF,TGTGCCAGCCAACAGCAATATGGCTACACCTTC
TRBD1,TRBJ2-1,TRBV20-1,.,CSADRGQGTAEQFF,TGCAGTGCTGACCGGGGACAGGGGACGGCTGAGCAGTTCTTC
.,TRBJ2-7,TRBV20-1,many,CSAPSLRAEQYF,TGCAGTGCCCCCTCGTTGAGGGCCGAGCAGTACTTC
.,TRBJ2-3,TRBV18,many,CASSQTETDTQYF,TGTGCCAGCTCACAGACAGAGACAGATACGCAGTATTTT
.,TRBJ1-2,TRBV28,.,CASSLRTGIYGYTF,TGTGCCAGCAGTCTCCGAACAGGGATCTATGGCTACACCTTC
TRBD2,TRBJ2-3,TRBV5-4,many,CASSRSGTTDTQYF,TGTGCCAGCAGCCGGAGCGGGACCACAGATACGCAGTATTTT
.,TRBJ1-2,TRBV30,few,CAGEGGGNYGYTF,TGTGCCGGGGAGGGAGGGGGAAACTATGGCTACACCTTC